What follows are 11 T cell receptor beta chains derived from one specimen sequenced in a study of breast tumors, draining lymph nodes, adjacent tissues. Each CDR3 protein gets one entry after TCRdb re-called the multiplex PCR reads with MiXCR. The data hold more than 30,000 distinct CDR3 sequences, with 60% to 80% observed a single time. Input material: breast tumor tissue. All receptors derive from a female donor with breast cancer. Some clones in this sample may be carry-over from other donors' samples.

The rearrangement joins TRBV7-9 to TRBJ2-7; D unresolved. The CDR3 extends over 15 amino acids. Trimming removed 4 bases from V and 2 bases from J, with 15 bases in between. The germline V gene encodes CDR1 SEHNR and CDR2 FQNEAQ (reference sequence). The CDR3 DNA sequence: TGTGCCAGCAGCTCCCCCCTGGCGGAACCCTACGAGCAGTACTTC. The encoded protein is CASSSPLAEPYEQYF.

The chain couples TRBV20-1 to TRBJ1-6; TRBD1 aligns across 7 bases. Trimming removed 5 bases from V and 7 bases from J; junction bases left unmatched: 5. There are 13 residues in the CDR3. Germline loops: CDR1 DFQATT, CDR2 SNEGSKA (reference sequence). CDR3 sequence: CSAPGQNNSPLHF. Here the CDR3 DNA reads TGCAGTGCTCCGGGACAGAACAATTCACCCCTCCACTTT.

Ten or more counts support this clonotype. J is TRBJ1-6 and V is TRBV19, with 7 bases that match TRBD1. Germline loops: CDR1 LNHDA, CDR2 SQIVND (reference sequence). Trimming at V came to 5 bases and at J to 8 bases, leaving 6 bases not matched to a gene. CDR3 size: 14 residues. This CDR3 is CASSHGTEHSPLHF. CDR3 DNA: TGTGCCAGTAGTCACGGGACAGAGCATTCACCCCTCCACTTT. Complete variable domain (other parts from reference TRBV19 and TRBJ1-6): DGGITQSPKYLFRKEGQNVTLSCEQNLNHDAMYWYRQDPGQGLRLIYYSQIVNDFQKGDIAEGYSVSREKKESFPLTVTSAQKNPTAFYLCASSHGTEHSPLHFGNGTRLTVT.

This clonotype was seen at least ten times. V and J are TRBV5-1 and TRBJ2-5; 7 bases line up with TRBD1. The CDR3 is 13 residues long. Unmatched junction bases numbered 3, after V lost 5 bases and J lost 2 bases. The germline V gene has CDR1 SGHRS and CDR2 YFSETQ. CDR3 nucleotides: TGCGCCAGCAGACAGGGGTTACAAGAGACCCAGTACTTC. This sequence encodes CASRQGLQETQYF.

This clonotype was found many times. A much larger clone sits a single nucleotide away, making a read error possible. V usage is TRBV9 and J usage is TRBJ2-1; 12 nucleotides match TRBD2. The germline gives CDR1 SGDLS, CDR2 YYNGEE. Trimming removed 4 bases from V and 6 bases from J; junction bases left unmatched: 14. The CDR3 sequence is 18 residues long. In nucleotides, the CDR3 is TGTGCCAGCAGCCCCAGGACTAGCGGGGCTTCCAGGGCCAATGAGCAGTTCTTC. Its translation: CASSPRTSGASRANEQFF. Using reference TRBV9 and TRBJ2-1 for the parts outside the CDR3, the full variable domain is DSGVTQTPKHLITATGQRVTLRCSPRSGDLSVYWYQQSLDQGLQFLIQYYNGEERAKGNILERFSAQQFPDLHSELNLSSLELGDSALYFCASSPRTSGASRANEQFFGPGTRLTVL.

The chain is built from TRBV7-4 and TRBJ2-2, with D possibly TRBD1 on 5 matching bases. Germline CDR1 and CDR2: SGHVT and SQSDAQ. V was cut by 6 bases and J by 5 bases, with 16 bases left in between. There are 15 residues in the CDR3. CDR3 DNA sequence: TGTGCCAGCAGTTTAAGTCAGGGTGGAACCGGGGAGCTGTTTTTT. Translating gives CASSLSQGGTGELFF.

CDR3 residues: CASSQIAGANNGELFF. CDR3 in DNA: TGTGCCAGCAGCCAAATAGCGGGAGCCAATAACGGGGAGCTGTTTTTT. The V gene is TRBV14, the J gene TRBJ2-2; 9 nucleotides line up with TRBD2. Germline CDR1 and CDR2: SGHDN and FVKESK. The length of the CDR3 is 16 residues. V trimming: 2 bases; J trimming: 7 bases; junction bases outside the gene matches: 8.

This rearrangement joins TRBV9 to TRBJ1-6, with 8 bases identical to TRBD1. This CDR3 region has 14 residues. With V trimmed by 6 bases and J by 8 bases, 7 bases remained unmatched. CDR1 SGDLS and CDR2 YYNGEE come from the germline V gene. The CDR3 here is CASTPTGGDSPLHF. CDR3 coding DNA: TGTGCCAGCACTCCTACAGGGGGAGATTCACCCCTCCACTTT.

The V and J genes are TRBV7-8 and TRBJ2-7; 7 nucleotides match TRBD2. Losses at the gene ends were 1 base for V and 7 bases for J; bases not matched to a gene: 7. CDR1 and CDR2 from the germline V gene are SGHVS and FQNEAQ. The CDR3 is made up of 14 amino acids. In DNA form, the CDR3 reads TGTGCCAGCAGCTTAGTGAGGGCAGCGGGAGAGCAGTACTTC. Its protein is CASSLVRAAGEQYF.

This clonotype was seen repeatedly, ten times or more. The rearrangement uses TRBV5-5 and TRBJ1-3; 7 bases line up with TRBD1. This CDR3 spans 16 amino acids. Germline V gene lookup returns CDR1 SGHKS and CDR2 YYEKEE (reference sequence). V trimming: 3 bases; J trimming: 2 bases; junction bases outside the gene matches: 8. The CDR3 region is CASSSTTGSTGNTIYF. CDR3 nucleotides: TGTGCCAGCAGCTCCACGACAGGGTCTACTGGAAACACCATATATTTT.

Regarding this clonotype: The CDR3 carries no conserved terminal phenylalanine or tryptophan, so it likely arises from a read error. The chain is built from TRBV12-3 or TRBV12-4 and TRBJ2-1; 9 bases match TRBD2. The CDR3 covers 12 residues. J lost 10 bases, V lost 5 bases, and 3 bases had no gene match. The CDR3: CASSPSGVEQFL. DNA of the CDR3: TGTGCCAGCAGTCCTAGCGGGGTCGAGCAGTTCCTC.